This T cell receptor (beta chain) was captured by sequencing in a study of blood T cell repertoires in COVID-19. Overall study: From T cells, B-cell-depleted T cells, or PBMCs came the material, which was cDNA or gDNA.

Generated by immunoSEQ multiplex PCR, the TCRdb table keeps only in-frame clones and is missing some. The sample lists approximately 47,000 clones, around 90% seen once, with around a fifth in the top ten. Sample: peripheral blood. The clonotype was recovered from a man in his 70s with active COVID-19.

DNA for the CDR3: TGTGCCAGCTCACCCCTCCCGACAGGGACGAATTCACCCCTCCACTTT. Its translation is CASSPLPTGTNSPLHF. This chain uses TRBV18 with TRBJ1-6; 7 bases are shared with TRBD1. CDR3 length equals 16 residues. Germline CDR1 is KGHSH and CDR2 is LQKENI. The ends lost 3 bases at V and 7 bases at J; junction bases unmatched: 9.